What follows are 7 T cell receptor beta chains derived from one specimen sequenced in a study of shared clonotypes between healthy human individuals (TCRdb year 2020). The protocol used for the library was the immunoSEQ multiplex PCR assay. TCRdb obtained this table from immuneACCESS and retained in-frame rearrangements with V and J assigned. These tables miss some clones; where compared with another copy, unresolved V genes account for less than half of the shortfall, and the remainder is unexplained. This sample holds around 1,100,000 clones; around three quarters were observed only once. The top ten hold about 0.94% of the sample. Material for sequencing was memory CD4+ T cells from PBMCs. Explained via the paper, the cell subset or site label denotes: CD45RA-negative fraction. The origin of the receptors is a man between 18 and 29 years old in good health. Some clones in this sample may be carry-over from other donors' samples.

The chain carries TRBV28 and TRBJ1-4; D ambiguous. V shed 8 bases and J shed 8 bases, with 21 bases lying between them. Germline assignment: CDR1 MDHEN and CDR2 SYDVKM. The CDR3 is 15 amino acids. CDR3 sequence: CASLGQRSLREKLFF. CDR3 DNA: TGTGCCAGCTTAGGTCAACGGTCCCTTCGGGAAAAACTGTTTTTT.

CDR3 loop: CASSQEVTGRDETQYF. The DNA for the CDR3 is TGTGCCAGCAGCCAAGAAGTGACCGGGAGGGACGAGACCCAGTACTTC. This rearrangement joins TRBV4-2 to TRBJ2-5; TRBD2 agrees at 8 bases. The CDR3 extends over 16 amino acids. V lost 0 bases, J lost 5 bases, and 8 bases stayed unmatched. Looked up from germline, CDR1 is LGHNA and CDR2 is YNFKEQ.

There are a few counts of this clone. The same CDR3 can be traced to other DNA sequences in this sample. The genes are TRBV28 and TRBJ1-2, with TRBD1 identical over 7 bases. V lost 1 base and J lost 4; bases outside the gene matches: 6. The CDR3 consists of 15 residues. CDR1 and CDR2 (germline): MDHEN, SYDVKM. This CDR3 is CASSLFSGGLYGYTF. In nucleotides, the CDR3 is TGTGCCAGCAGTTTATTCTCAGGGGGGCTCTATGGCTACACCTTC.

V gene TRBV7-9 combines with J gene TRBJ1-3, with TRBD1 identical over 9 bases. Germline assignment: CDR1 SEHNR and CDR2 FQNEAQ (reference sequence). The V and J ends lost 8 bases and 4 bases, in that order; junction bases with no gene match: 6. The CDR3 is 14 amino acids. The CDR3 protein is CASGQGKAGNTIYF. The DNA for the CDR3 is TGTGCCAGCGGACAGGGGAAGGCCGGAAACACCATATATTTT.

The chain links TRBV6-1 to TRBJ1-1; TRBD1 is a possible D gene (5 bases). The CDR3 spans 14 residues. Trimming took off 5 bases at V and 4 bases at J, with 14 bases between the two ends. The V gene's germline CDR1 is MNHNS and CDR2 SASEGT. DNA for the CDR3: TGTGCCAGCAGTCCACGAGGGGTTCTCACTGAAGCTTTCTTT. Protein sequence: CASSPRGVLTEAFF.

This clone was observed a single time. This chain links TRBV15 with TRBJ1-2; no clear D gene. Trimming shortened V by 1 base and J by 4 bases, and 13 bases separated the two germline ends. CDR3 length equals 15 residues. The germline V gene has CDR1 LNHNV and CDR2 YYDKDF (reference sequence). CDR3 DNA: TGTGCCACCAGCAGAGGTCAGGCCAGCGGCTATGGCTACACCTTC. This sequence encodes CATSRGQASGYGYTF.

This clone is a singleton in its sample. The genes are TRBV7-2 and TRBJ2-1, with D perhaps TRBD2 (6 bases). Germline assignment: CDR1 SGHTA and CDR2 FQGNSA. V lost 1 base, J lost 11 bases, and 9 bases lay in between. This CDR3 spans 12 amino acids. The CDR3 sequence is CASSLVADKQFF. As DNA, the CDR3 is TGTGCCAGCAGCTTAGTAGCGGATAAGCAGTTCTTC. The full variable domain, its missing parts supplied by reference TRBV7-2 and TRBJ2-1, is GAGVSQSPSNKVTEKGKDVELRCDPISGHTALYWYRQSLGQGLEFLIYFQGNSAPDKSGLPSDRFSAERTGGSVSTLTIQRTQQEDSAVYLCASSLVADKQFFGPGTRLTVL.